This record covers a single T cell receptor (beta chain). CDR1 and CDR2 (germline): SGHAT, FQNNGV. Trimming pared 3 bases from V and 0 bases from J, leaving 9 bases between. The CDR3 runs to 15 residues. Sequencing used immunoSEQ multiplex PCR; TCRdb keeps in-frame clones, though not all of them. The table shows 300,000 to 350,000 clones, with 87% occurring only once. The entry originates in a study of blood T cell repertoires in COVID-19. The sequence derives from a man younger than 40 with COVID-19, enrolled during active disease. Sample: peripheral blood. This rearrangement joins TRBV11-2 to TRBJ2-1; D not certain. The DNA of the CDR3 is TGTGCCAGCAGCTTTCGCCGGAGCTCCTACAATGAGCAGTTCTTC. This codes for CASSFRRSSYNEQFF.